These T cell receptor beta chains were read from a single sample in a study of T-cell reconstitution after alpha-beta-depleted transplantation in children. Each CDR3 protein gets one entry after TCRdb re-called the PCR reads with MiXCR. The table includes a few hundred thousand distinct CDR3 sequences, approximately 42% detected once. The material sequenced was PBMCs, taken before TCRalphabeta/CD19-depleted stem cell transplant. Receptors originate from a girl aged 2-10 years with aplastic anemia, due to receive a stem cell transplant. The CDR3 runs from the conserved cysteine through the conserved F or W. A D gene is named only where the DNA matches it firmly. The listing skips clone size in some rows; elsewhere it reads once, few, many or a size class.

>TRBD1|TRBJ1-1|TRBV18|.
TGTGCCAGCTCACCCCCGGGACAGGGCTACACTGAAGCTTCCTTT
CASSPPGQGYTEASF
>TRBD1|TRBJ1-1|TRBV27|many
TGTGCCAGCAAGGGACAGGGGAACACTGAAGCTTTCTTT
CASKGQGNTEAFF
>TRBD1|TRBJ2-5|TRBV20-1|.
TGCAGTGCTTCCGGGACAGGGGGCCGGGAGACCCAGTACTTC
CSASGTGGRETQYF
>.|TRBJ2-7|TRBV12-3/TRBV12-4|few
TGTGCCAGCAGTTTAGGTCGGACCGAGGGGTACTTC
CASSLGRTEGYF
>.|TRBJ1-6|TRBV5-1|.
TGCGCCAGCAGGTTGGGCGTTTCCGCTGCTTCACCCCTCCACTTT
CASRLGVSAASPLHF
>TRBD2|TRBJ2-1|TRBV15|.
TGTGCCACCAGCAGTACTTCAAAGTGGGGACTAGCCCTGCATGAGCAGTTCTTC
CATSSTSKWGLALHEQFF
>TRBD1|TRBJ1-5|TRBV12-3/TRBV12-4|many
TGTGCCAGCAGTTCGACAGGGGGCAATCAGCCCCAGCATTTT
CASSSTGGNQPQHF
>.|TRBJ1-1|TRBV30|.
TGTGCCTGGAACGTACGGGCGGACACTGAAGCTTTCTTT
CAWNVRADTEAFF
>.|TRBJ2-1|TRBV6-1|few
TGTGCCAGCAGTGTATCGGTTACGGCCCCCTACAATGAGCAGTTCTTC
CASSVSVTAPYNEQFF
>TRBD2|TRBJ2-1|TRBV28|.
TGTGCCAGCATTACCGGGACTAGTAGTGAGCAGTTCTTC
CASITGTSSEQFF
>.|TRBJ2-1|TRBV5-1|many
TGCGCCAGCAGCTTGGATGGACAGGGTGCGGGGGATGAGCAGTTCTTC
CASSLDGQGAGDEQFF
>TRBD2|TRBJ2-5|TRBV4-1|few
TGCGCCAGCAGCCAAGGGCTAGCGGGAGAGGACCAGTACTTC
CASSQGLAGEDQYF
>.|TRBJ1-2|TRBV7-2|.
TGTGCCAGCAGCTTAGTCCCCAAAGGGTATGGCTACACCTTC
CASSLVPKGYGYTF
>TRBD2|TRBJ2-1|TRBV2|many
TGTGCCAGCACTCGACTAGCGGGAACGGGGTATGAGCAGTTCTTC
CASTRLAGTGYEQFF
>.|TRBJ1-2|TRBV20-1|many
TGCAGTGCTAGAGTAGGTAGCTATGGCTACACCTTC
CSARVGSYGYTF
>.|TRBJ2-3|TRBV27|many
TGTGCCAGCAGTTCCCGGGGCGTCGCAGATACGCAGTATTTT
CASSSRGVADTQYF
>TRBD1|TRBJ2-7|TRBV7-3|once
TGTGCCAGCAGCCCCGGACAGGGGGGCGACGAGCAGTACTTC
CASSPGQGGDEQYF
>.|TRBJ1-3|TRBV14|.
TGTGCCAGCAGCCGGACAGGAAACACCATATATTTT
CASSRTGNTIYF
>.|TRBJ2-5|TRBV20-1|.
TGCAGTGCTAGAGATGGACGGGGGCTAAAGACCCAGTACTTC
CSARDGRGLKTQYF
>TRBD2|TRBJ2-3|TRBV7-2|.
TGTGCCAGCAGCTTAGGGGGGGGAGTACGAACAGATACGCAGTATTTT
CASSLGGGVRTDTQYF
>TRBD2|TRBJ2-5|TRBV3-1|.
TGTGCCAGCAGCGTTACTAGCGGGGGGGCCCAAGAGACCCAGTACTTC
CASSVTSGGAQETQYF
>.|TRBJ2-1|TRBV6-5|few
TGTGCCAGCAGTTACGGGCAGGTATCGGACAATGAGCAGTTCTTC
CASSYGQVSDNEQFF
>.|TRBJ2-5|TRBV6-5|.
TGTGCCAGCAGTTACCTCTCGGTGGTTGAGACCCAGTACTTC
CASSYLSVVETQYF
>.|TRBJ2-1|TRBV29-1|.
TGCAGCGTTGGGATGGGAGATGAGCAGTTCTTC
CSVGMGDEQFF
>.|TRBJ1-1|TRBV29-1|many
TGCAGCGTTGAGAGTAGGGGTCCTGAAGCTTTCTTT
CSVESRGPEAFF
>.|TRBJ2-3|TRBV5-5|many
TGTGCCAGCAGCCTCGATCCGGGGACAGATACGCAGTATTTT
CASSLDPGTDTQYF
>.|TRBJ2-1|TRBV5-1|many
TGCGCCAGCAGACAGGGCAATGAGCAGTTCTTC
CASRQGNEQFF
>TRBD2|TRBJ2-1|TRBV20-1|once
TGCAGTGCTAGAGCTAGCGGGAGGGGCGAGCAGTTCTTC
CSARASGRGEQFF
>TRBD2|TRBJ2-2|TRBV20-1|.
TGCAGTGCAGGGACTAGCGGGAGTTTTACCGGGGAGCTGTTTTTT
CSAGTSGSFTGELFF
>TRBD1|TRBJ1-6|TRBV7-2|.
TGTGCCAGCAGCCCCTCAGGACAGGGGAATTTCCGTTCACCCCTCCACTTT
CASSPSGQGNFRSPLHF
>.|TRBJ1-2|TRBV28|many
TGTGCCAGCAGTTTATGGCAGGGGATGAGTGGCTACACCTTC
CASSLWQGMSGYTF
>.|TRBJ2-7|TRBV7-4|many
TGTGCCAGCAGCCGCTTGTCGGATCGTTCGTACGAGCAGTACTTC
CASSRLSDRSYEQYF
>TRBD2|TRBJ2-5|TRBV20-1|many
TGCAGTGCTGCGACTAGCGGGAGAAGGAAGACCCAGTACTTC
CSAATSGRRKTQYF
>.|TRBJ1-4|TRBV7-6|few
TGTGCCAGCAGCTTAATGATCGGGGATTCAACTAATGAAAAACTGTTTTTT
CASSLMIGDSTNEKLFF
>TRBD2|TRBJ2-3|TRBV20-1|many
TGCAGTGCTAGAGACATCCTAGCGGGAGGTCCTCCTGTGGATACGCAGTATTTT
CSARDILAGGPPVDTQYF
>TRBD2|TRBJ2-7|TRBV7-3|.
TGTGCCAGCAGCAAGGAGCCACTGGGACTAGCGGGGGGAGGCGAGCAGTACTTC
CASSKEPLGLAGGGEQYF